Below, 25 T cell receptor beta chains from the same sample are listed, as sequenced in a study of PD-L1 blockade in urothelial cancer. TCRdb's copy holds only in-frame clones and misses some; the assay was immunoSEQ multiplex PCR. The sample shows tens of thousands of clones, 80% to 85% of them seen only once. The time point is: pretreatment peripheral blood. The source was PBMCs, collected around atezolizumab (anti-PD-L1) treatment. These receptors all stem from a woman between 70 and 85 years old with urothelial cancer.

This chain links TRBV30 with TRBJ2-3; 12 bases fit TRBD2. CDR3 length equals 15 residues. Germline CDR1 reads GTSNPN; CDR2 reads SVGIG (reference sequence). CDR3: CAGQPSGRARDTQYF. The CDR3 DNA sequence: TGTGCTGGTCAGCCTAGCGGGAGGGCCCGAGATACGCAGTATTTT.

In regard to this clone: Other DNA sequences of this sample code for an identical CDR3. The chain carries TRBV9 and TRBJ2-7; 9 positions match TRBD1. Per germline, CDR1 SGDLS and CDR2 YYNGEE. CDR3 size: 14 residues. V lost 0 bases and J lost 5; bases outside the gene matches: 3. The CDR3 spells CASSVGGTGNEQYF. CDR3 in DNA: TGTGCCAGCAGCGTAGGCGGGACAGGGAACGAGCAGTACTTC. Full variable domain (missing parts from reference TRBV9 and TRBJ2-7): DSGVTQTPKHLITATGQRVTLRCSPRSGDLSVYWYQQSLDQGLQFLIQYYNGEERAKGNILERFSAQQFPDLHSELNLSSLELGDSALYFCASSVGGTGNEQYFGPGTRLTVT.

The rearrangement links TRBV2 to TRBJ1-2, with 8 bases identical to TRBD1. This CDR3 has 13 residues. The germline V gene has CDR1 SNHLY and CDR2 FYNNEI. The J segment lost 4 bases and the V segment lost 7 bases, leaving 5 bases of the junction unmatched. The CDR3 sequence is CASNSDRVYGYTF. Written as DNA, the CDR3 is TGTGCCAGCAACTCGGACAGGGTCTATGGCTACACCTTC.

The chain links TRBV5-6 to TRBJ2-4; 8 bases match TRBD1. CDR1 and CDR2 from the germline V gene are SGHDT and YYEEEE. Losses at the gene ends were 4 bases for V and 1 base for J; bases not matched to a gene: 10. The CDR3 covers 17 residues. The CDR3 region has the DNA TGTGCCAGCAGCCGCCGGCCCCGACAGGGGGCCAAAAACATTCAGTACTTC. Protein: CASSRRPRQGAKNIQYF.

V and J are TRBV10-2 and TRBJ1-3; D remains ambiguous. The V and J ends lost 2 bases and 0 bases respectively, with 8 bases between them. Germline CDR1 WSHSY, CDR2 SAAADI. The CDR3 is made up of 15 amino acids. The CDR3 coding sequence is TGCGCCAGCAGTGAGGGCCGAAGCTCTGGAAACACCATATATTTT. It specifies CASSEGRSSGNTIYF.

The chain uses TRBV6-6 and TRBJ2-7, with a tentative D call TRBD1 (6 bases). Per the germline V gene, CDR1 is MNHNY and CDR2 is SVGAGI (reference sequence). V lost 0 bases, J lost 3 bases, and 12 bases lay in between. The CDR3 length is 15 residues. The CDR3: CASSYSWGLDYEQYF. CDR3 sequence (DNA): TGTGCCAGCAGTTACTCGTGGGGGCTAGACTACGAGCAGTACTTC.

The J gene is TRBJ2-3, the V gene TRBV7-2; 9 bases map to TRBD1. From germline, CDR1 is SGHTA and CDR2 FQGNSA. The length of the CDR3 is 14 residues. Germline trimming cut 3 bases from V and 5 bases from J; bases unmatched to any gene: 3. The CDR3 reads CASSFGQGRDTQYF. In DNA form, the CDR3 reads TGTGCCAGCAGCTTCGGACAGGGGAGAGATACGCAGTATTTT.

This rearrangement joins TRBV20-1 to TRBJ1-1, with TRBD1 as a possible D gene (6 bases). Trimming removed 6 bases at V and 8 bases at J, with 13 bases between. The CDR3 is 11 residues long. The germline V gene has CDR1 DFQATT and CDR2 SNEGSKA (reference sequence). The CDR3 DNA sequence: TGCAGTGCGAGTCGACAGGCCGAAGCTTTCTTT. Translation gives CSASRQAEAFF.

This clone has just a few counts. The V gene is TRBV6-1, the J gene TRBJ2-7, with 7 nucleotides matching TRBD1. The CDR3 is 13 amino acids. The junction had 3 bases not matched to a gene; V was cut back by 5 bases and J by 2 bases. Germline CDR1 is MNHNS and CDR2 is SASEGT. In DNA form, the CDR3 reads TGTGCCAGCAGTCAAAGGGGGCCCTACGAGCAGTACTTC. It codes for CASSQRGPYEQYF.

This rearrangement joins TRBV5-6 to TRBJ1-1, with 7 bases aligning to TRBD1. The J segment lost 4 bases and the V segment lost 4 bases, leaving 10 bases of the junction unmatched. Germline lookup yields CDR1 SGHDT and CDR2 YYEEEE. The CDR3 has 15 residues. In DNA, the CDR3 is TGTGCCAGCAGCCCACTACAGGGGTTCAGCACTGAAGCTTTCTTT. Amino acid sequence: CASSPLQGFSTEAFF.

The rearrangement uses TRBV7-7 and TRBJ2-5; 7 bases fit TRBD1. The CDR3 has 14 residues. Germline assignment: CDR1 SSHAT and CDR2 FNYEAQ (reference sequence). Germline trimming cut 5 bases from V and 5 bases from J; bases unmatched to any gene: 8. CDR3 DNA: TGTGCCAGCAGCGCCTTGACAGGGCTGGAGACCCAGTACTTC. Its translation: CASSALTGLETQYF.

The rearrangement links TRBV10-3 to TRBJ2-7, with D tentatively TRBD1 (5 bases). V lost 4 bases and J lost 3, with 7 bases in between. Germline V gene lookup returns CDR1 ENHRY and CDR2 SYGVKD. There are 12 residues in the CDR3. The CDR3 region is CAISGDSYEQYF. Here the CDR3 DNA reads TGTGCCATCAGTGGTGACAGCTACGAGCAGTACTTC.

The chain joins TRBV5-6 to TRBJ1-3; 9 bases fit TRBD1. The CDR3 contains 16 residues. With 1 base clipped from V and 4 bases from J, the junction kept 6 bases outside the gene matches. Germline values: CDR1 SGHDT, CDR2 YYEEEE. CDR3 in amino acids: CASSLIGQGTGNTIYF. The CDR3 nucleotides read TGTGCCAGCAGCTTGATCGGACAGGGGACAGGAAACACCATATATTTT.

The chain combines TRBV18 with TRBJ2-1; 9 bases are shared with TRBD2. J gave up 9 bases and V 0 bases, and 3 bases lay outside the gene matches. This CDR3 comprises 14 residues. The germline V gene has CDR1 KGHSH and CDR2 LQKENI. CDR3 DNA: TGTGCCAGCTCACCACCGGGACTAGCTGGTGAGCAGTTCTTC. Translating it yields CASSPPGLAGEQFF.

The chain joins TRBV29-1 to TRBJ1-5; 7 positions agree with TRBD1. V lost 6 bases and J lost 6; bases outside the gene matches: 8. This CDR3 has 13 amino acids. Germline lookup yields CDR1 SQVTM and CDR2 ANQGSEA. CDR3 in DNA: TGCAGCGTAGCGACAGGGAGGTCTCAGCCCCAGCATTTT. Amino acid sequence: CSVATGRSQPQHF. The full variable domain, rest sourced from reference TRBV29-1 and TRBJ1-5, is SAVISQKPSRDICQRGTSLTIQCQVDSQVTMMFWYRQQPGQSLTLIATANQGSEATYESGFVIDKFPISRPNLTFSTLTVSNMSPEDSSIYLCSVATGRSQPQHFGDGTRLSIL.

The V call is TRBV5-1, the J call TRBJ2-5; 8 nucleotides agree with TRBD1. The end of the DNA fits TRBJ2-7 better, so the J call may be wrong. This CDR3 spans 15 amino acids. Germline loops: CDR1 SGHRS, CDR2 YFSETQ. The CDR3 nucleotides read TGCGCCAGCAGCTTGGATCAGGGGGCTGCCTACGAGCAGTACTTC. Its translation is CASSLDQGAAYEQYF.

The chain links TRBV6-5 to TRBJ1-6, with 8 bases aligning to TRBD1. The CDR3 covers 16 residues. With 2 bases clipped from V and 9 bases from J, the junction kept 9 bases outside the gene matches. Looked up from germline, CDR1 is MNHEY and CDR2 is SVGAGI. CDR3 nucleotides: TGTGCCAGCAGTTACCTAACAGGGGGAGGGAGTTCACCCCTCCACTTT. Translated: CASSYLTGGGSSPLHF.

V gene TRBV5-1 combines with J gene TRBJ2-5; 9 bases map to TRBD2. The CDR3 is made up of 14 amino acids. With V trimmed by 5 bases and J by 1 base, 3 bases remained unmatched. Germline CDR1 reads SGHRS; CDR2 reads YFSETQ. The CDR3 nucleotides read TGCGCCAGCAGGCAGACTAGCGGCCAAGAGACCCAGTACTTC. It encodes CASRQTSGQETQYF.

This chain joins TRBV21-1 and TRBJ1-5; no DNA check was done on the table's D call, TRBD1. TRBV21-1 is noted as a pseudogene. The CDR3 has 15 amino acids. The CDR3, as DNA: TGTGCCAGCAACAAATGGGACAGGGAGGATGGGCCCCAGCATTTT. It translates to CASNKWDREDGPQHF.

The rearrangement uses TRBV18 and TRBJ1-3; 8 nucleotides match TRBD1. Germline trimming cut 4 bases from V and 4 bases from J; bases unmatched to any gene: 6. From germline, CDR1 is KGHSH and CDR2 LQKENI. The CDR3 consists of 15 residues. This CDR3 is CASSLTGAIGNTIYF. CDR3 in DNA: TGTGCCAGCTCACTGACAGGGGCAATCGGAAACACCATATATTTT.

V and J are TRBV6-5 and TRBJ1-1; weak D call: TRBD1 (6 bases). The CDR3 loop spans 14 amino acids. Germline loops: CDR1 MNHEY, CDR2 SVGAGI. Deletions cut 5 bases from V and 6 bases from J, with 16 bases between. CDR3 sequence: CASSKTGQRAEAFF. In DNA, the CDR3 is TGTGCCAGCAGTAAGACAGGCCAGAGGGCTGAAGCTTTCTTT.

The CDR3 loop is CASSQDGIGGAGGYTF. The CDR3 DNA follows: TGCGCCAGCAGCCAAGATGGCATAGGGGGCGCAGGTGGCTACACCTTC. The genes are TRBV4-3 and TRBJ1-2; 7 nucleotides line up with TRBD1. The CDR3 length is 16 residues. V dropped 0 bases and J dropped 7; count of bases not matched to a gene: 11. The germline gives CDR1 LGHNA, CDR2 YSLEER.

The CDR3 DNA follows: TGTGCCAGCGGTGGACAGGGTGGCTACGAGCAGTACTTC. It is translated as CASGGQGGYEQYF. The chain combines TRBV11-2 with TRBJ2-7, with 8 bases lining up with TRBD1. The germline V gene has CDR1 SGHAT and CDR2 FQNNGV. Unmatched junction bases numbered 6, after V lost 8 bases and J lost 3 bases. The CDR3 is 13 residues long.

The gene calls are TRBV5-6 and TRBJ1-2, with 8 nucleotides matching TRBD1. The germline gives CDR1 SGHDT, CDR2 YYEEEE. V lost 2 bases, J lost 8 bases, and 5 bases stayed unmatched. CDR3 size: 13 residues. The CDR3 region is CASSFQGAEGYTF. CDR3 nucleotide sequence: TGTGCCAGCAGCTTTCAGGGGGCTGAAGGCTACACCTTC.

The chain is built from TRBV19 and TRBJ1-1; TRBD1 matches at 9 bases. This CDR3 comprises 18 residues. V lost 6 bases to trimming and J lost 4 bases; unmatched junction nucleotides: 18. Per the germline V gene, CDR1 is LNHDA and CDR2 is SQIVND (reference sequence). CDR3 sequence reads: CASSLYLRDRAASTEAFF. CDR3 DNA sequence: TGTGCCAGTAGCTTATACCTCCGGGACAGGGCTGCGAGCACTGAAGCTTTCTTT.